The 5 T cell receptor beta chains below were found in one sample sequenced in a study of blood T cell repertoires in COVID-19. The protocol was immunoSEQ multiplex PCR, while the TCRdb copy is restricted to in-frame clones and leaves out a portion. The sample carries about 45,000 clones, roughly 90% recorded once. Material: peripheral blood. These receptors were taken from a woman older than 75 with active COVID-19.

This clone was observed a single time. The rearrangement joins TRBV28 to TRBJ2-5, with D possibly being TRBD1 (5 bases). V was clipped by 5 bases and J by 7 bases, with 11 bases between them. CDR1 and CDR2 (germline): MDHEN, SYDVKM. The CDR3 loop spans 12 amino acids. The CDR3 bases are TGTGCCAGCAGTCCCCTAGGGGTGACCCAGTACTTC. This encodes CASSPLGVTQYF. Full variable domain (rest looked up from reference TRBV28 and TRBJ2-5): DVKVTQSSRYLVKRTGEKVFLECVQDMDHENMFWYRQDPGLGLRLIYFSYDVKMKEKGDIPEGYSVSREKKERFSLILESASTNQTSMYLCASSPLGVTQYFGPGTRLLVL.

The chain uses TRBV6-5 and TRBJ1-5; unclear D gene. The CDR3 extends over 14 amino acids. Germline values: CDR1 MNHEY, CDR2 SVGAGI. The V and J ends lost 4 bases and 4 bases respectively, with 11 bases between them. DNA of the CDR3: TGTGCCAGCAGTTCTCCCGGTTGGAATCAGCCCCAGCATTTT. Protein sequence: CASSSPGWNQPQHF.

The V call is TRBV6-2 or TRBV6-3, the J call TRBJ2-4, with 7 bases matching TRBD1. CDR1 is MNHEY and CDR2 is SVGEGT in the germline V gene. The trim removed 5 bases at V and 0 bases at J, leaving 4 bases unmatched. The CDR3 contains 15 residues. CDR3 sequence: CASSPGQLAKNIQYF. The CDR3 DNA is TGTGCCAGCAGTCCGGGACAGCTAGCCAAAAACATTCAGTACTTC.

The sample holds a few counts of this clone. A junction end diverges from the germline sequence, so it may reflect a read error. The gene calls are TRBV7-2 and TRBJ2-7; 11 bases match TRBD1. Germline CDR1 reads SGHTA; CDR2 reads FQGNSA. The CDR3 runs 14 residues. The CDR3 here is CASSAGTGGYAQYF. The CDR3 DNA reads TGTGCCAGCAGTGCCGGGACAGGGGGGTACGCGCAGTACTTC.

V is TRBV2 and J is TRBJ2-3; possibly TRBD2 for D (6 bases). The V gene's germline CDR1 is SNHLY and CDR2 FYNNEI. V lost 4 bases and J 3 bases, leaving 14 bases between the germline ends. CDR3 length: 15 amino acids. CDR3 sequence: CASSVAGLGTDTQYF. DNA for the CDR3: TGTGCCAGCAGTGTGGCGGGGCTAGGAACAGATACGCAGTATTTT.